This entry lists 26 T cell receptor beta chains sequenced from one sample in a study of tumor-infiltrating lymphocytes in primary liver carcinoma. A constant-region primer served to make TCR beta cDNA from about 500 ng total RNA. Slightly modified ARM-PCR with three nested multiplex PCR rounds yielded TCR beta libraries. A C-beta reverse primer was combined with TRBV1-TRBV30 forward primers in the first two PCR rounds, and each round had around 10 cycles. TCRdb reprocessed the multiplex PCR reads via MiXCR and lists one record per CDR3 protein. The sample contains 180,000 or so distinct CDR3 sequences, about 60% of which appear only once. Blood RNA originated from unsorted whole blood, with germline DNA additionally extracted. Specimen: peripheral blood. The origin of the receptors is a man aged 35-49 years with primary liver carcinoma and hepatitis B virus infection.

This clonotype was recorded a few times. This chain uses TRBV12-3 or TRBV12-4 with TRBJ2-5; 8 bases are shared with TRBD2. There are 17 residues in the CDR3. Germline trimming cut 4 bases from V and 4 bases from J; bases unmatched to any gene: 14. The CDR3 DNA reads TGTGCCAGCAGTTCCGGGACTAGTGCGTTATCCGCAGAGACCCAGTACTTC. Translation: CASSSGTSALSAETQYF.

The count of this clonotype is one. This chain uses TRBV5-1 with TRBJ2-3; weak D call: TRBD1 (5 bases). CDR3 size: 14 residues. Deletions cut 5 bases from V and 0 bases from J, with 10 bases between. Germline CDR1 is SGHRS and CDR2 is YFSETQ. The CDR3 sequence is CASRLTVSTDTQYF. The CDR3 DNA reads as TGCGCCAGCAGACTGACAGTTAGCACAGATACGCAGTATTTT.

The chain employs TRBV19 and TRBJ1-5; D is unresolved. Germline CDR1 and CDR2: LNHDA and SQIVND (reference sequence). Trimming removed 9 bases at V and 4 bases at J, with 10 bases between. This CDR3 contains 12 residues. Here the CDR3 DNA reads TGTGCCAGCCGGAACCCTAATCAGCCCCAGCATTTT. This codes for CASRNPNQPQHF.

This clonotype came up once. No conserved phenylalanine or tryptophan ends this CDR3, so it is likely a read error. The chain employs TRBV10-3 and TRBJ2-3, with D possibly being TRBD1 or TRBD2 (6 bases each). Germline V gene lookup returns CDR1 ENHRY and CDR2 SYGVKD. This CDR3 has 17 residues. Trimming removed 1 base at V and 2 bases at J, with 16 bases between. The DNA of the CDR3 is TGTGCCATCAGTGAGTTAGGGGGGCTAGCTCCCACAGATACGCAGTATATT. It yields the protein CAISELGGLAPTDTQYI.

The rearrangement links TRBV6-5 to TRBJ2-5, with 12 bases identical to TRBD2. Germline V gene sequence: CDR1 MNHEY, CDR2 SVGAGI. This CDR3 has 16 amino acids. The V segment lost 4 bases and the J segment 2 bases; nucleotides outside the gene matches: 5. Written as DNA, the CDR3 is TGTGCCAGCAGTTTACTAGCGGGAGGACTTCAAGAGACCCAGTACTTC. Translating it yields CASSLLAGGLQETQYF.

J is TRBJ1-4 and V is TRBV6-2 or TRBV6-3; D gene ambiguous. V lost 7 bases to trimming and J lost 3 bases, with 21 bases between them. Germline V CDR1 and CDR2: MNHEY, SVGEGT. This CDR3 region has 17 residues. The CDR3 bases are TGTGCCAGCAAGAGAGGCAGAGCCCCCGACTCTAATGAAAAACTGTTTTTT. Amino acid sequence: CASKRGRAPDSNEKLFF.

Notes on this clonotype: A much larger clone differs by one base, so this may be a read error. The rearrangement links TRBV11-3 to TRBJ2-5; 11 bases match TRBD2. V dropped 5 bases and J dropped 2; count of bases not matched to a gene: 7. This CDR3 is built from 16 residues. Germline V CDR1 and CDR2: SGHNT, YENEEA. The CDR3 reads CASSRTSGRTQETQYF. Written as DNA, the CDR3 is TGTGCCAGCAGCCGAACTAGCGGGAGAACTCAAGAGACCCAGTACTTC.

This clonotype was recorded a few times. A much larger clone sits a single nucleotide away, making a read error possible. The CDR3 here is CASSPEGGTGGLNTGAFF. The CDR3 nucleotides are TGTGCCAGCAGCCCAGAGGGGGGGACAGGGGGCCTGAACACTGGAGCTTTCTTT. The chain is built from TRBV11-2 and TRBJ1-1; 12 bases match TRBD1. This CDR3 contains 18 residues. CDR1 SGHAT and CDR2 FQNNGV come from the germline V gene.

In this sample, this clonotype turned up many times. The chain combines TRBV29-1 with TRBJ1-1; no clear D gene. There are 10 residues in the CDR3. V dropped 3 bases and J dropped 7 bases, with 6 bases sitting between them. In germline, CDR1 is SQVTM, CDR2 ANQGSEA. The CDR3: CSVEEGEAFF. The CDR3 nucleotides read TGCAGCGTTGAGGAGGGTGAAGCTTTCTTT.

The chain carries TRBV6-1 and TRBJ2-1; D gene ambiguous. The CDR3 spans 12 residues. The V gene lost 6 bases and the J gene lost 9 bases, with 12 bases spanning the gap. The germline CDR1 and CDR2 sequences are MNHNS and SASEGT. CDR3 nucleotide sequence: TGTGCCAGCAGCGAGTTACGTATTGAGCAGTTCTTC. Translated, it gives CASSELRIEQFF.

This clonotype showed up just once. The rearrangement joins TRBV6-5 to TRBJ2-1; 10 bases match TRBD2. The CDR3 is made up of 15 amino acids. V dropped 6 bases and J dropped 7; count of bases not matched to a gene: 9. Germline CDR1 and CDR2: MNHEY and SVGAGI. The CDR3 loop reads CASRPSGSSENEQFF. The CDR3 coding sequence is TGTGCCAGCAGACCTAGCGGGAGCTCGGAGAATGAGCAGTTCTTC.

CDR3 region: CASIPWGDKNIQYF. In DNA form, the CDR3 reads TGTGCCAGCATCCCTTGGGGAGATAAAAACATTCAGTACTTC. The chain links TRBV12-3 or TRBV12-4 to TRBJ2-4; TRBD2 is a possible D gene (5 bases). The V end was cut by 7 bases, the J end by 4 bases, with 14 bases between. The CDR3 is 14 residues long.

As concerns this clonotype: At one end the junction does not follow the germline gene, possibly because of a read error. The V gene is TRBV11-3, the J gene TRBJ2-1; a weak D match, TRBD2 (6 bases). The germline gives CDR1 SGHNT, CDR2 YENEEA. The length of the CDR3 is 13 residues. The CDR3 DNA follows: TGTACCAGTAGCTTTACTGGGGGGAATGAGCAGTTCTTC. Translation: CTSSFTGGNEQFF.

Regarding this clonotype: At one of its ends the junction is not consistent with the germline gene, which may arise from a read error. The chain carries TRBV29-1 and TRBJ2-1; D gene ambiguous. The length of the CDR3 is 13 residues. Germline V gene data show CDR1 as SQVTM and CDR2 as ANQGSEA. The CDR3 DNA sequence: TGTAGCCTCGACCCAAACTCCTACAATGAGCAGTTCTTC. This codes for CSLDPNSYNEQFF.

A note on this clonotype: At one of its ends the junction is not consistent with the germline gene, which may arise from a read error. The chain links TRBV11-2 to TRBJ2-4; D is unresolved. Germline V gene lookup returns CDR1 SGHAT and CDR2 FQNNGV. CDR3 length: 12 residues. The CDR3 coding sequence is TGTGCCAGCAACTTAAGTGGCGGAATTCAGTATTTC. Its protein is CASNLSGGIQYF.

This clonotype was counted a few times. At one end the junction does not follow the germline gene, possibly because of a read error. The CDR3 DNA sequence: TGTGCCAGCGGCTTAGGCCAGGCTTCCTACGAGCAATACTTC. It yields the protein CASGLGQASYEQYF. This rearrangement joins TRBV11-1 to TRBJ2-7; D gene uncertain. Germline CDR1 reads SGHAT; CDR2 reads FQDESV (reference sequence). This CDR3 contains 14 residues.

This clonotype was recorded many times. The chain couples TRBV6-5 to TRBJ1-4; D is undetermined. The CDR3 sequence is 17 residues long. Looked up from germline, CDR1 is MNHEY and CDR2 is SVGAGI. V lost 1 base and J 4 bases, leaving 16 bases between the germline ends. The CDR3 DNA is TGTGCCAGCAGTTACTATTGGGATTCGGCGCTTAATGAAAAACTGTTTTTT. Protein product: CASSYYWDSALNEKLFF.

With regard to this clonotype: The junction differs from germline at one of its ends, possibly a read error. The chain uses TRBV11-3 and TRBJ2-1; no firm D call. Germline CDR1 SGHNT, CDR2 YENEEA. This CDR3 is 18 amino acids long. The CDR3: CASSLGLGLVETYNEHFF. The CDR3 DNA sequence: TGTGCCAGCAGCTTAGGGTTAGGCCTAGTAGAGACCTACAATGAGCACTTCTTC.

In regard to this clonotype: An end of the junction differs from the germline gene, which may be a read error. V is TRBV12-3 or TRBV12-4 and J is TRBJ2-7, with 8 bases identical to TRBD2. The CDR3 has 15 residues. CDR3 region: CASRSSGSGPYEQYF. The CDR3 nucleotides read TGTGCCAGCAGGTCTAGCGGGTCGGGCCCCTATGAGCAGTACTTC.

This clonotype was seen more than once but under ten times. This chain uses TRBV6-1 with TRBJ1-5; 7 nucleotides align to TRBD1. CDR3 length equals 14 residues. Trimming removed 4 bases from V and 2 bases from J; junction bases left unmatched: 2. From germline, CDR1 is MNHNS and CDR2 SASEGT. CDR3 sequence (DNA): TGTGCCAGCAGTGTAGACAGGGGCAATCAGCCCCAGCATTTT. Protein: CASSVDRGNQPQHF.

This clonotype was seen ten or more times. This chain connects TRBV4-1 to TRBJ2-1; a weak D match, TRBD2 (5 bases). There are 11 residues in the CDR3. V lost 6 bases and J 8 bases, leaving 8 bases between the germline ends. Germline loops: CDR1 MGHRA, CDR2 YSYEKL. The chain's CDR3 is CASRDGDEQFF. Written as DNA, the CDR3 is TGCGCCAGCAGAGACGGGGATGAGCAGTTCTTC.

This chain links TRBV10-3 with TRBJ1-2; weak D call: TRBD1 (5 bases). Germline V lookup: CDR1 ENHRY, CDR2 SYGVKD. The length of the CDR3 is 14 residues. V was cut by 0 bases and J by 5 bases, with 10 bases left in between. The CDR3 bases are TGTGCCATCAGTGAGTCGACAGAACCATATGGCTACACCTTC. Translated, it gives CAISESTEPYGYTF.

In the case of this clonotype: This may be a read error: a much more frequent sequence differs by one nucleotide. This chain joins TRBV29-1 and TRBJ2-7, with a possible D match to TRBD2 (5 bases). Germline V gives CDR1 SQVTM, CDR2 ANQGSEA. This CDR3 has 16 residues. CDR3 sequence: CSVSGGDGGFTYEQHF. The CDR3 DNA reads TGCAGCGTCTCCGGCGGTGACGGCGGGTTTACCTACGAGCAGCACTTC.

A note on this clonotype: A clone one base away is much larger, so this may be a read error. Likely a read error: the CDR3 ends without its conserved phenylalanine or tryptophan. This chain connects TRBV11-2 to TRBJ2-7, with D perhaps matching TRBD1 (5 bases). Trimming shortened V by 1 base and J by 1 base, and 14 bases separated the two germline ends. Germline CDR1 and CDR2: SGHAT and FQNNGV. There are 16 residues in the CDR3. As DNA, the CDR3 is TGTGCCAGCAGCTTAGTCCCCGACAGCCTTTCCTACGAGCAGTACCTC. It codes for CASSLVPDSLSYEQYL.

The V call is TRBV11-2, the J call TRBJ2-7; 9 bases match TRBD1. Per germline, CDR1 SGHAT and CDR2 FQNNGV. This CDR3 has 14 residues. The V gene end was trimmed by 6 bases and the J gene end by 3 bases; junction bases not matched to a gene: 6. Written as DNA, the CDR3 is TGTGCCAGCAGAACCACAGGGGGCTACTACGAGCAGTACTTC. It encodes CASRTTGGYYEQYF. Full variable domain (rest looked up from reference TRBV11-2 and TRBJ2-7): EAGVAQSPRYKIIEKRQSVAFWCNPISGHATLYWYQQILGQGPKLLIQFQNNGVVDDSQLPKDRFSAERLKGVDSTLKIQPAKLEDSAVYLCASRTTGGYYEQYFGPGTRLTVT.

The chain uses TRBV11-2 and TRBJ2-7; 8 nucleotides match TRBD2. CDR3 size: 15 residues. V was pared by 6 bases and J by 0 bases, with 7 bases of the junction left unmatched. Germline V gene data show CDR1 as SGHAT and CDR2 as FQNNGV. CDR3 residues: CASSLTGGLSYEQYF. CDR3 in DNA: TGTGCCAGCAGTTTAACGGGAGGGCTCTCCTACGAGCAGTACTTC. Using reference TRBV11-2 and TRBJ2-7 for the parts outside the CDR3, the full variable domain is EAGVAQSPRYKIIEKRQSVAFWCNPISGHATLYWYQQILGQGPKLLIQFQNNGVVDDSQLPKDRFSAERLKGVDSTLKIQPAKLEDSAVYLCASSLTGGLSYEQYFGPGTRLTVT.